This record looks at one TCR beta chain sequence and its context. Its specificity is not known. It was with a sample-barcoded 5' primer and a J-beta primer mix that a second PCR of roughly 7 to 12 cycles was run. All cDNA molecules were each tagged by a template-switch adaptor with 12 random nucleotides. TCRdb re-analysed the 5' RACE reads in MiXCR, keeping a single row per CDR3 protein. This table holds 1.8 million or so distinct CDR3 sequences, approximately 40% found once. This entry comes from a study of blood T cells in healthy people across ages. Study observations and caveats: Measured against age, TCR beta diversity per million T cells decreased in a roughly linear manner.

Extraction of total RNA produced a minimum of 5.5 micrograms from each sample. The CDR3 extends over 11 amino acids. Trimming pared 0 bases from V and 15 bases from J, leaving 10 bases between. CDR1 and CDR2 from the germline V gene are SGHRS and YFSETQ. The sequencing input was blood. This TCR derives from a human donor in good health. V and J are TRBV5-1 and TRBJ2-1; D perhaps matches TRBD1 (5 bases). CDR3 amino acids: CASSLEGSWFF. The CDR3 DNA follows: TGCGCCAGCAGCTTGGAGGGGTCTTGGTTCTTC.